A single sample gave rise to the 30 T cell receptor beta chains below, sequenced in a study of control samples from healthy donors and cancer patients. Some clones are missing from TCRdb's copy, which holds only in-frame ones; the method was immunoSEQ multiplex PCR. The profile shows 130,000 or so clones, around 94% of them singletons. Sequencing input: PBMCs. These receptors all come from a man aged 55 to 69 with colorectal cancer.

The chain is built from TRBV5-6 and TRBJ2-7; 15 bases fit TRBD2. V lost 3 bases and J lost 3; bases outside the gene matches: 7. The CDR3 loop spans 17 amino acids. Germline V gene sequence: CDR1 SGHDT, CDR2 YYEEEE. The CDR3 protein is CASSSPGTSGGFYEQYF. The CDR3 region has the DNA TGTGCCAGCAGCTCCCCCGGGACTAGCGGGGGGTTCTACGAGCAGTACTTC.

V usage is TRBV19 and J usage is TRBJ2-2; 11 bases align to TRBD1. Germline CDR1 is LNHDA and CDR2 is SQIVND (reference sequence). The CDR3 spans 17 residues. V lost 3 bases and J lost 6; bases outside the gene matches: 9. CDR3 residues: CASSITGTGGLAGELFF. In nucleotides, the CDR3 is TGTGCCAGTAGTATTACCGGGACAGGGGGTCTCGCCGGGGAGCTGTTTTTT.

The rearrangement joins TRBV29-1 to TRBJ2-2; D may be TRBD2 (6 bases). Germline CDR1 and CDR2: SQVTM and ANQGSEA. Trimming took 4 bases from V and 2 from J, leaving 14 bases between them. The CDR3 sequence is 15 residues long. The CDR3 here is CSVGGVSANTGELFF. For the CDR3, the DNA is TGCAGCGTTGGGGGGGTATCAGCTAACACCGGGGAGCTGTTTTTT.

The chain combines TRBV9 with TRBJ1-6, with D perhaps matching TRBD1 (5 bases). Germline assignment: CDR1 SGDLS and CDR2 YYNGEE. The CDR3 length is 15 residues. Trimming took 0 bases from V and 7 from J, leaving 11 bases between them. The CDR3 protein is CASSVVGEGNSPLHF. The CDR3 nucleotides read TGTGCCAGCAGCGTAGTAGGGGAAGGAAATTCACCCCTCCACTTT.

The count of this clone is one. This rearrangement joins TRBV5-1 to TRBJ2-2, with D perhaps matching TRBD1 (5 bases). CDR1 is SGHRS and CDR2 is YFSETQ in the germline V gene. CDR3 length: 14 residues. Between the trimmed V and J ends, which lost 3 bases and 1 base, there was a span of 7 bases. The CDR3: CASSSTGNTGELFF. CDR3 bases: TGCGCCAGCAGCTCAACAGGGAACACCGGGGAGCTGTTTTTT.

V usage is TRBV19 and J usage is TRBJ1-3, with D perhaps TRBD1 (6 bases). CDR1 and CDR2 (germline): LNHDA, SQIVND (reference sequence). CDR3 length: 16 residues. V gave up 1 base and J gave up 0 bases, with 10 bases separating them. Written as DNA, the CDR3 is TGTGCCAGTAGTATAGGTACAGGGAGCTCTGGAAACACCATATATTTT. Protein: CASSIGTGSSGNTIYF. The full variable domain, its missing parts supplied by reference TRBV19 and TRBJ1-3, is DGGITQSPKYLFRKEGQNVTLSCEQNLNHDAMYWYRQDPGQGLRLIYYSQIVNDFQKGDIAEGYSVSREKKESFPLTVTSAQKNPTAFYLCASSIGTGSSGNTIYFGEGSWLTVV.

V and J are TRBV12-3 or TRBV12-4 and TRBJ2-2, with a weak D call TRBD2 (5 bases). V lost 3 bases and J 6 bases, leaving 8 bases between the germline ends. The CDR3 has 13 amino acids. The CDR3: CASSFMRAGELFF. DNA of the CDR3: TGTGCCAGCAGTTTTATGCGGGCCGGGGAGCTGTTTTTT.

The sample holds one count of this clone. The chain recombines TRBV19 with TRBJ1-6; no definite D call. The CDR3 is made up of 12 amino acids. V was clipped by 5 bases and J by 6 bases, with 5 bases between them. In germline, CDR1 is LNHDA, CDR2 SQIVND (reference sequence). The CDR3 DNA reads as TGTGCCAGTAGTCCCCTTAATTCACCCCTCCACTTT. It codes for CASSPLNSPLHF.

The genes are TRBV6-1 and TRBJ1-2; tentative D call: TRBD1 (6 bases). Germline lookup yields CDR1 MNHNS and CDR2 SASEGT. Deletions cut 2 bases from V and 0 bases from J, with 7 bases between. CDR3 length equals 14 residues. The CDR3 loop reads CASSERTANYGYTF. The CDR3 coding sequence is TGTGCCAGCAGTGAAAGGACAGCTAACTATGGCTACACCTTC.

V is TRBV2 and J is TRBJ2-1; D unclear. This CDR3 is 11 amino acids long. CDR1 is SNHLY, CDR2 FYNNEI, per germline. V lost 6 bases and J lost 3, with 3 bases in between. Here the CDR3 reads CASRDYNEQFF. The CDR3 DNA follows: TGTGCCAGCAGGGACTACAATGAGCAGTTCTTC.

This rearrangement joins TRBV6-2 or TRBV6-3 to TRBJ2-5; 10 nucleotides line up with TRBD2. J lost 2 bases, V lost 6 bases, and 6 bases had no gene match. The germline V gene has CDR1 MNHEY and CDR2 SVGEGT. The CDR3 is made up of 15 amino acids. DNA for the CDR3: TGTGCCAGCAGCCCTGGACTAGCGGAACAAGAGACCCAGTACTTC. This sequence encodes CASSPGLAEQETQYF.

The chain combines TRBV19 with TRBJ1-2, with 9 bases fitting TRBD1. The CDR3 has 14 amino acids. The junction had 2 bases not matched to a gene; V was cut back by 2 bases and J by 4 bases. Per the germline V gene, CDR1 is LNHDA and CDR2 is SQIVND (reference sequence). The CDR3 nucleotides are TGTGCCAGTAGTATAAAACAGGGGGCCTATGGCTACACCTTC. Translating gives CASSIKQGAYGYTF.

This clone was picked up a small number of times. The chain carries TRBV2 and TRBJ2-7, with 7 bases lining up with TRBD1. Germline V CDR1 and CDR2: SNHLY, FYNNEI. This CDR3 has 14 residues. Germline trimming cut 3 bases from V and 3 bases from J; bases unmatched to any gene: 5. The DNA of the CDR3 is TGTGCCAGCAGTGACGGGACAGTTGACTACGAGCAGTACTTC. Translation gives CASSDGTVDYEQYF.

The chain uses TRBV2 and TRBJ2-7; 10 nucleotides agree with TRBD2. The ends lost 3 bases at V and 0 bases at J; junction bases unmatched: 5. This CDR3 contains 16 residues. Germline V CDR1 and CDR2: SNHLY, FYNNEI. This CDR3 is CASSDHTSGTSYEQYF. CDR3 bases: TGTGCCAGCAGTGACCACACTAGCGGGACCTCCTACGAGCAGTACTTC.

The chain has TRBV2 and TRBJ2-7; D might be TRBD2 (6 bases). Trimming stripped 6 bases from V and 1 base from J, with 13 bases between. Germline assignment: CDR1 SNHLY and CDR2 FYNNEI. The CDR3 runs 14 residues. DNA of the CDR3: TGTGCCAGCAGAAGGGGACTTTTATCCTACGAGCAGTACTTC. It yields the protein CASRRGLLSYEQYF. Supplemented by reference TRBV2 and TRBJ2-7, the full variable domain reads EPEVTQTPSHQVTQMGQEVILRCVPISNHLYFYWYRQILGQKVEFLVSFYNNEISEKSEIFDDQFSVERPDGSNFTLKIRSTKLEDSAMYFCASRRGLLSYEQYFGPGTRLTVT.

V and J are TRBV7-9 and TRBJ1-5; no firm D call. The CDR3 loop spans 13 amino acids. Germline CDR1 is SEHNR and CDR2 is FQNEAQ (reference sequence). Trimming pared 5 bases from V and 4 bases from J, leaving 9 bases between. CDR3 DNA: TGTGCCAGCAGCCGCGGAGAGAATCAGCCCCAGCATTTT. As protein: CASSRGENQPQHF.

V is TRBV9 and J is TRBJ2-1, with D tentatively TRBD1 (6 bases). CDR3 length equals 15 residues. The ends were cut back, 4 bases at V and 2 bases at J, with 13 bases in the middle. From germline, CDR1 is SGDLS and CDR2 YYNGEE. Written as DNA, the CDR3 is TGTGCCAGCAGCCCGGGGCAGGGGACCTACAATGAGCAGTTCTTC. It encodes CASSPGQGTYNEQFF.

This chain uses TRBV27 with TRBJ2-5; D is unresolved. Germline loops: CDR1 MNHEY, CDR2 SMNVEV (reference sequence). Trimming removed 0 bases from V and 5 bases from J, with 10 bases in between. This CDR3 has 14 residues. The CDR3 sequence: CASSLSRYGETQYF. The CDR3 DNA reads as TGTGCCAGCAGTTTATCTAGGTACGGGGAGACCCAGTACTTC.

This chain connects TRBV30 to TRBJ2-2, with 9 nucleotides matching TRBD2. The length of the CDR3 is 13 residues. Looked up from germline, CDR1 is GTSNPN and CDR2 is SVGIG (reference sequence). V gave up 8 bases and J gave up 1 base; unmatched junction bases: 2. Here the CDR3 reads CAGRGGNTGELFF. The CDR3 bases are TGTGCCGGGCGGGGGGGGAACACCGGGGAGCTGTTTTTT.

This chain connects TRBV18 to TRBJ2-7, with D possibly being TRBD1 (5 bases). Trimming cost V 3 bases and J 3 bases, with 18 bases left between them. CDR3 length: 16 residues. Germline values: CDR1 KGHSH, CDR2 LQKENI. The CDR3 sequence: CASSPARGTTHYEQYF. In DNA form, the CDR3 reads TGTGCCAGCTCACCGGCAAGGGGAACTACTCACTACGAGCAGTACTTC.

This chain connects TRBV25-1 to TRBJ1-2; tentatively, D is TRBD1 (5 bases). The germline V gene has CDR1 MGHDK and CDR2 SYGVNS. This CDR3 has 16 residues. V gave up 0 bases and J gave up 6 bases, with 17 bases separating them. CDR3 nucleotide sequence: TGTGCCAGCAGTGAATATATGCAAGGGTCCAGGGATGGCTACACCTTC. This encodes CASSEYMQGSRDGYTF.

V usage is TRBV2 and J usage is TRBJ1-5; 7 bases are shared with TRBD1. The length of the CDR3 is 15 residues. V was clipped by 4 bases and J by 7 bases; unmatched bases: 10. Per germline, CDR1 SNHLY and CDR2 FYNNEI. CDR3 in amino acids: CASSGYSTGIQPQHF. The CDR3 coding sequence is TGTGCCAGCAGTGGCTACTCGACAGGGATCCAGCCCCAGCATTTT.

For the CDR3, the DNA is TGTGCCAGCAGGCACGGTGGTCAGCCCCAGCATTTT. Residues: CASRHGGQPQHF. This sequence joins TRBV6-5 and TRBJ1-5; D not certain. Trimming took off 6 bases at V and 6 bases at J, with 9 bases between the two ends. Per the germline V gene, CDR1 is MNHEY and CDR2 is SVGAGI. This CDR3 region has 12 residues.

This clone was seen just once. The chain combines TRBV19 with TRBJ1-1; no reliable D call. The CDR3 consists of 14 residues. With 3 bases removed from V and 0 bases from J, the gap between germline ends came to 8 bases. Germline-derived CDR1 and CDR2 are LNHDA and SQIVND (reference sequence). The CDR3, as DNA: TGTGCCAGTAGTATCTACATCATGAACACTGAAGCTTTCTTT. This encodes CASSIYIMNTEAFF.

The chain couples TRBV5-1 to TRBJ1-3; TRBD1 matches 7 bases. Losses at the gene ends were 4 bases for V and 3 bases for J; bases not matched to a gene: 4. The germline CDR1 and CDR2 sequences are SGHRS and YFSETQ. The CDR3 sequence is 14 residues long. The CDR3 coding sequence is TGCGCCAGCAGCCCGGGACAGCGTGGAAACACCATATATTTT. Translation: CASSPGQRGNTIYF. The whole variable domain, filled in from reference TRBV5-1 and TRBJ1-3, reads KAGVTQTPRYLIKTRGQQVTLSCSPISGHRSVSWYQQTPGQGLQFLFEYFSETQRNKGNFPGRFSGRQFSNSRSEMNVSTLELGDSALYLCASSPGQRGNTIYFGEGSWLTVV.

The CDR3 bases are TGCGCCAGCAGCTTGACGGGGCCCGTTGGTGGTGAGCAGTTCTTC. It is translated as CASSLTGPVGGEQFF. The chain uses TRBV5-1 and TRBJ2-1, with D perhaps given as TRBD1 or TRBD2 (5 bases each). V was shortened by 1 base and J by 9 bases, with 17 bases between the two germline ends. Germline CDR1 is SGHRS and CDR2 is YFSETQ. This CDR3 is 15 amino acids long.

The chain uses TRBV5-1 and TRBJ1-2; the match to TRBD1 covers 8 bases. There are 13 residues in the CDR3. V lost 4 bases, J lost 8 bases, and 7 bases stayed unmatched. The germline V gene encodes CDR1 SGHRS and CDR2 YFSETQ. The CDR3 DNA reads TGCGCCAGCAGCCCACAGGGGGTCGGAGGCTACACCTTC. It translates to CASSPQGVGGYTF.

V gene TRBV7-9 combines with J gene TRBJ1-1, with D possibly TRBD1 on 5 matching bases. Germline values: CDR1 SEHNR, CDR2 FQNEAQ (reference sequence). The germline V and J ends were trimmed by 5 bases and 1 base, with 14 bases remaining between them. CDR3 length: 15 amino acids. The CDR3 protein is CASSPKGASNTEAFF. The DNA of the CDR3 is TGTGCCAGCAGCCCCAAAGGGGCTTCGAACACTGAAGCTTTCTTT.

The chain recombines TRBV30 with TRBJ1-1, with D tentatively TRBD1 (6 bases). The CDR3 totals 12 residues. Germline assignment: CDR1 GTSNPN and CDR2 SVGIG (reference sequence). The V gene lost 2 bases and the J gene lost 8 bases, with 12 bases spanning the gap. Written as DNA, the CDR3 is TGTGCCTGGAGTACTCACAGGGCAGAAGCTTTCTTT. It encodes CAWSTHRAEAFF. Drawing the rest from reference TRBV30 and TRBJ1-1, the complete variable domain is SQTIHQWPATLVQPVGSPLSLECTVEGTSNPNLYWYRQAAGRGLQLLFYSVGIGQISSEVPQNLSASRPQDRQFILSSKKLLLSDSGFYLCAWSTHRAEAFFGQGTRLTVV.

Only one count was recorded for this clone. The V gene is TRBV6-5, the J gene TRBJ2-7; 9 nucleotides agree with TRBD1. Germline V gives CDR1 MNHEY, CDR2 SVGAGI. With V trimmed by 5 bases and J by 6 bases, 8 bases remained unmatched. The CDR3 has 14 amino acids. CDR3 sequence: CASSPPGQGGEQYF. Here the CDR3 DNA reads TGTGCCAGCAGTCCCCCGGGACAGGGTGGCGAGCAGTACTTC.